The clone carrying this T cell receptor beta chain came up a few times. Some clones are missing from TCRdb's copy, which holds only in-frame ones; the method was immunoSEQ multiplex PCR. This sample has about 110,000 clones, with 88% found just once. These data originate in a study of T cell responses to AZD1222 COVID-19 vaccine. V lost 7 bases to trimming and J lost 8 bases, with 10 bases between them. The germline CDR1 and CDR2 sequences are SNHLY and FYNNEI. The CDR3 covers 11 residues. Specimen: peripheral blood, collected on day 0 of MenACWY control vaccination. V and J are TRBV2 and TRBJ2-3; D is unresolved. The clonotype originates from an adult in good health. The CDR3 here is CASKLGVTQYF. In DNA, the CDR3 is TGTGCCAGCAAGCTGGGCGTTACGCAGTATTTT.